The rows below give T cell receptor beta chains drawn from one sample of a study of beta chain features in type 1 diabetes. Clones were sequenced by immunoSEQ multiplex PCR, and TCRdb holds only the in-frame ones, with some missing. This sample has about 250,000 clones; roughly 13% occur once, and the top ten carry approximately 0.024%. The specimen was naive CD4+ T cells from blood. The receptor set was obtained from a woman in her thirties or forties in good health. Both conserved end residues are part of each CDR3.

v_gene: TRBV1
j_gene: TRBJ1-2
CDR3aa: CTSSQTGWTPGYGYTF

v_gene: TRBV9
j_gene: TRBJ1-1
CDR3aa: CASSPSPREDTEAFF

v_gene: TRBV5-1
j_gene: TRBJ2-2
CDR3aa: CASSPDTGNTGELFF

v_gene: TRBV7-6
j_gene: TRBJ2-3
CDR3aa: CASSLGAGVTTDTQYF

v_gene: TRBV10-3
j_gene: TRBJ1-2
CDR3aa: CAISGEGWRYGYTF

v_gene: TRBV11-1
j_gene: TRBJ2-1
CDR3aa: CASSRAGGPHNEQFF

v_gene: TRBV28
j_gene: TRBJ1-4
CDR3aa: CATEEGEKLFF

v_gene: TRBV5-4
j_gene: TRBJ1-1
CDR3aa: CASSLDLRPGDTEAFF

v_gene: TRBV7-9
j_gene: TRBJ1-3
CDR3aa: CASSPQDRGHTIYF

v_gene: TRBV7-9
j_gene: TRBJ2-4
CDR3aa: CASALGGLAGVKNIQYF

v_gene: TRBV4-1
j_gene: TRBJ2-5
CDR3aa: CASSQGSQRGTLEETQYF

v_gene: TRBV7-2
j_gene: TRBJ1-2
CDR3aa: CASSDRDRNYGYTF

v_gene: TRBV7-9
j_gene: TRBJ1-1
CDR3aa: CASSLDPGRLSMNTEAFF

v_gene: TRBV5-4
j_gene: TRBJ2-2
CDR3aa: CASSTWTRRAGELFF

v_gene: TRBV9
j_gene: TRBJ2-2
CDR3aa: CASSVEAGQVNTGELFF

v_gene: TRBV5-5
j_gene: TRBJ1-5
CDR3aa: CASSLFSQGQGSQPQHF

v_gene: TRBV20-1
j_gene: TRBJ2-5
CDR3aa: CSASGEETQYF

v_gene: TRBV9
j_gene: TRBJ1-4
CDR3aa: CASSVEDRDEKLFF

v_gene: TRBV4-1
j_gene: TRBJ2-7
CDR3aa: CASSQGARPPYEQYF

v_gene: TRBV11-2
j_gene: TRBJ2-1
CDR3aa: CASSFRRLAGGFNEQFF

v_gene: TRBV27
j_gene: TRBJ1-4
CDR3aa: CASSLSITPREKLFF

v_gene: TRBV2
j_gene: TRBJ2-7
CDR3aa: CARGTSGSYEQYF

v_gene: TRBV4-1
j_gene: TRBJ2-5
CDR3aa: CASSPITREETQYF

v_gene: TRBV5-6
j_gene: TRBJ1-6
CDR3aa: CASSSRLGSSYNSPLHF

v_gene: TRBV19
j_gene: TRBJ2-7
CDR3aa: CASSLTGGPYEQYF

v_gene: TRBV7-2
j_gene: TRBJ2-6
CDR3aa: CASSSREGAGANVLTF

v_gene: TRBV6-1
j_gene: TRBJ1-1
CDR3aa: CASNPALTGVTEAFF

v_gene: TRBV7-8
j_gene: TRBJ1-1
CDR3aa: CASSSTGEAFF

v_gene: TRBV5-4
j_gene: TRBJ2-5
CDR3aa: CASSLSMGEETQYF

v_gene: TRBV6-5
j_gene: TRBJ2-7
CDR3aa: CASSRTQGIYEQYF

v_gene: TRBV27
j_gene: TRBJ1-5
CDR3aa: CASSFWLGGGLQPQHF

v_gene: TRBV7-8
j_gene: TRBJ2-5
CDR3aa: CASSHRRAGEQETQYF

v_gene: TRBV7-6
j_gene: TRBJ1-3
CDR3aa: CASSLDDSSGNTIYF

v_gene: TRBV5-4
j_gene: TRBJ2-5
CDR3aa: CASSLLTPQGETQYF

v_gene: TRBV9
j_gene: TRBJ2-1
CDR3aa: CASSVNIAANEQFF

v_gene: TRBV6-6
j_gene: TRBJ2-3
CDR3aa: CASFPGGRRGADTQYF

v_gene: TRBV11-2
j_gene: TRBJ1-2
CDR3aa: CASSLDISGIGQSYGYTF

v_gene: TRBV28
j_gene: TRBJ1-5
CDR3aa: CASSPIQGVFGQPQHF

v_gene: TRBV19
j_gene: TRBJ2-7
CDR3aa: CASSDRGQTYEQYF

v_gene: TRBV9
j_gene: TRBJ2-5
CDR3aa: CASSVGTSGGAQETQYF

v_gene: TRBV4-2
j_gene: TRBJ1-1
CDR3aa: CASSQVQGSRRRHDSEAFF

v_gene: TRBV6-5
j_gene: TRBJ2-5
CDR3aa: CASRAQETQYF

v_gene: TRBV6-5
j_gene: TRBJ1-2
CDR3aa: CASSYPGTGGGYTF

v_gene: TRBV7-8
j_gene: TRBJ2-4
CDR3aa: CASSYRTSGKLAKNIQYF

v_gene: TRBV11-2
j_gene: TRBJ2-7
CDR3aa: CASSLAGFSSYEQYF

v_gene: TRBV5-6
j_gene: TRBJ2-5
CDR3aa: CASSLTPGQGTETQYF

v_gene: TRBV7-2
j_gene: TRBJ2-2
CDR3aa: CASSLPLGQGPGGGGELFF

v_gene: TRBV10-3
j_gene: TRBJ2-1
CDR3aa: CAISESRGVGLGNEQFF

v_gene: TRBV18
j_gene: TRBJ1-6
CDR3aa: CASSPGGTNSPLHF

v_gene: TRBV29-1
j_gene: TRBJ2-1
CDR3aa: CSVVNLFSYNEQFF

v_gene: TRBV7-6
j_gene: TRBJ2-3
CDR3aa: CASSLGTSDTDTQYF

v_gene: TRBV2
j_gene: TRBJ1-5
CDR3aa: CASSEFRDKTGQPQHF

v_gene: TRBV27
j_gene: TRBJ2-2
CDR3aa: CASTRTGDTGELFF

v_gene: TRBV10-3
j_gene: TRBJ1-2
CDR3aa: CAISETSGTAIGGYTF

v_gene: TRBV4-3
j_gene: TRBJ2-5
CDR3aa: CASSQDYSGGGETQYF

v_gene: TRBV19
j_gene: TRBJ1-2
CDR3aa: CASSIEGLGGDTF

v_gene: TRBV9
j_gene: TRBJ2-3
CDR3aa: CASSVVGGGTDTQYF

v_gene: TRBV7-9
j_gene: TRBJ1-5
CDR3aa: CASRATGWNQPQHF

v_gene: TRBV14
j_gene: TRBJ2-2
CDR3aa: CASSQEAGVNTGELFF